This T cell receptor (beta chain) is from a study of blood T cell repertoires in COVID-19. Produced via immunoSEQ multiplex PCR; TCRdb's table is partial and in-frame only. Counted here are a few hundred thousand clones, 75% to 90% occurring once; the ten biggest clones make up roughly 3%. Participants, about 18 to 100 years old, spanned about two dozen US areas. Grouping used clinical history reported by participants in a survey and questionnaire. With 5 bases removed from V and 5 bases from J, the gap between germline ends came to 8 bases. The CDR3 is 12 amino acids. Germline loops: CDR1 MNHEY, CDR2 SVGEGT.

The source material was PBMCs or T cells enriched from blood (not recorded which). The genes are TRBV6-2 or TRBV6-3 and TRBJ2-3; D gene ambiguous. The receptor was derived from a woman aged 40 to 50 who had been exposed to COVID-19. CDR3 sequence (DNA): TGTGCCAGCAGTACAACCAGAGATACGCAGTATTTT. It translates to CASSTTRDTQYF.